The 25 T cell receptor beta chains reported below all come from one sample, sequenced in a study. MiXCR, run by TCRdb on the RT-PCR reads, gives a single entry per CDR3 protein. Of more than 600,000 distinct CDR3 sequences in the sample, 12% to 15% were seen once. Input material: memory CD4+ T cells from blood. All receptors derive from a female donor in good health, serving as a healthy control.

This clonotype came up a few times. The CDR3 spells CASSFQLDTEAFF. DNA for the CDR3: TGTGCCAGCAGTTTTCAGCTTGACACTGAAGCTTTCTTT. The gene calls are TRBV12-3 or TRBV12-4 and TRBJ1-1; D is undetermined. The V and J ends lost 3 bases and 3 bases respectively, with 8 bases between them. This CDR3 region has 13 residues.

V usage is TRBV5-1 and J usage is TRBJ1-4; the D gene is possibly TRBD1 (6 bases). CDR1 and CDR2 from the germline V gene are SGHRS and YFSETQ. The CDR3 is 18 amino acids. V was shortened by 2 bases and J by 0 bases, with 17 bases between the two germline ends. CDR3 protein: CASSFEPTGHATNEKLFF. The CDR3 bases are TGCGCCAGCAGCTTTGAACCGACAGGACATGCAACTAATGAAAAACTGTTTTTT.

This clonotype was seen many times. The CDR3 loop is CASGLGQNTEAFF. Here the CDR3 DNA reads TGCGCCAGCGGTCTCGGACAGAACACTGAAGCTTTCTTT. V and J are TRBV5-1 and TRBJ1-1, with D perhaps matching TRBD1 (5 bases). CDR1 is SGHRS, CDR2 YFSETQ, per germline. This CDR3 has 13 residues. The V gene lost 7 bases and the J gene lost 1 base, with 11 bases spanning the gap.

This clonotype was recorded at least ten times. Relative to the germline gene, one junction end is altered; a read error may explain this. V usage is TRBV7-7 and J usage is TRBJ2-5; 7 nucleotides agree with TRBD1. CDR3 size: 16 residues. Germline assignment: CDR1 SSHAT and CDR2 FNYEAQ (reference sequence). CDR3: CASSPSPWTGQETQYF. CDR3 coding DNA: TGTGCTAGCAGCCCCTCCCCCTGGACAGGTCAAGAGACCCAGTACTTC. The full variable domain, in which reference TRBV7-7 and TRBJ2-5 provide the parts outside the CDR3, is GAGVSQSPRYKVTKRGQDVTLRCDPISSHATLYWYQQALGQGPEFLTYFNYEAQPDKSGLPSDRFSAERPEGSISTLTIQRTEQRDSAMYRCASSPSPWTGQETQYFGPGTRLLVL.

In this sample, this clonotype turned up a few times. The chain carries TRBV20-1 and TRBJ1-2; maybe TRBD1 (6 bases). The CDR3 sequence is 13 residues long. Deletions cut 6 bases from V and 1 base from J, with 12 bases between. Per germline, CDR1 DFQATT and CDR2 SNEGSKA (reference sequence). CDR3 protein: CSARGHNNYGYTF. The CDR3 nucleotides read TGCAGTGCCAGGGGACACAATAACTATGGCTACACCTTC.

This clonotype has only a few counts. The J gene is TRBJ1-4, the V gene TRBV5-1; the match to TRBD1 covers 9 bases. With 4 bases clipped from V and 5 bases from J, the junction kept 6 bases outside the gene matches. The CDR3 length is 15 residues. Germline V gives CDR1 SGHRS, CDR2 YFSETQ. The CDR3 DNA reads TGCGCCAGCAGCCCCACCGGACAGGGGAATGAAAAACTGTTTTTT. Protein sequence: CASSPTGQGNEKLFF.

V usage is TRBV20-1 and J usage is TRBJ2-1; 12 nucleotides match TRBD2. Germline CDR1 and CDR2: DFQATT and SNEGSKA (reference sequence). The J segment lost 4 bases and the V segment lost 1 base, leaving 2 bases of the junction unmatched. The CDR3 runs to 15 residues. The CDR3 DNA reads TGCAGTGCTAGAGCCCTAGCGGGAGGGTACAATGAGCAGTTCTTC. Encoded protein: CSARALAGGYNEQFF.

In its sample, this clonotype was seen many times. V usage is TRBV12-3 or TRBV12-4 and J usage is TRBJ2-7, with TRBD1 identical over 8 bases. The V gene end was trimmed by 6 bases and the J gene end by 5 bases; junction bases not matched to a gene: 3. CDR3 length equals 12 residues. The CDR3 DNA sequence: TGTGCCAGCAGGGGGACAGGTAACGAGCAGTACTTC. Protein: CASRGTGNEQYF.

This chain uses TRBV24-1 with TRBJ2-1; 7 nucleotides agree with TRBD2. Trimming removed 7 bases from V and 4 bases from J; junction bases left unmatched: 6. Germline V gives CDR1 KGHDR, CDR2 SFDVKD. The CDR3 contains 14 residues. CDR3 loop: CATRGGTTYNEQFF. The CDR3 nucleotides are TGTGCCACCAGGGGAGGGACCACTTACAATGAGCAGTTCTTC.

This sequence joins TRBV20-1 and TRBJ1-2, with a weak D call TRBD1 (6 bases). Germline V CDR1 and CDR2: DFQATT, SNEGSKA (reference sequence). Trimming left V 5 bases short and J 8 bases short, with 15 bases between. The CDR3 loop spans 12 amino acids. CDR3 region: CSAASDSVGYTF. The CDR3 nucleotides read TGCAGTGCTGCCTCGGACAGTGTGGGCTACACCTTC.

This clonotype has just a few counts. J is TRBJ2-1 and V is TRBV20-1; D perhaps matches TRBD2 (7 bases). CDR3 length: 14 amino acids. From germline, CDR1 is DFQATT and CDR2 SNEGSKA (reference sequence). V was shortened by 5 bases and J by 9 bases, with 20 bases between the two germline ends. The CDR3 region is CSAGGGGPRGEQFF. The CDR3 DNA is TGCAGTGCTGGAGGGGGAGGGCCAAGGGGTGAGCAGTTCTTC.

CDR3 region: CASSFSPNTEAFF. Written as DNA, the CDR3 is TGTGCCAGCAGCTTCAGCCCGAACACTGAAGCTTTCTTT. The chain employs TRBV7-6 and TRBJ1-1, with unresolved D. This CDR3 has 13 amino acids. CDR1 SGHVS and CDR2 FNYEAQ come from the germline V gene. The ends were cut back, 3 bases at V and 1 base at J, with 6 bases in the middle.

At least ten counts were recorded for this clonotype. This chain connects TRBV12-3 or TRBV12-4 to TRBJ2-1, with D possibly being TRBD2 (5 bases). V lost 1 base to trimming and J lost 4 bases, with 11 bases between them. This CDR3 has 15 residues. Here the CDR3 reads CASSLEGVPYNEQFF. The DNA of the CDR3 is TGTGCCAGCAGTTTAGAGGGAGTACCTTACAATGAGCAGTTCTTC.

The chain combines TRBV12-3 or TRBV12-4 with TRBJ2-7, with 13 bases aligning to TRBD2. This CDR3 spans 15 amino acids. The junction had 6 bases not matched to a gene; V was cut back by 6 bases and J by 4 bases. The CDR3 here is CASRLAGGPYYEQYF. CDR3 nucleotides: TGTGCCAGCAGACTAGCGGGAGGGCCTTATTACGAGCAGTACTTC.

This clonotype has more than one count but fewer than ten. The CDR3 DNA follows: TGTGCCAGCTCCCTGGGAAGTGCGGAGCCCCAGCATTTT. It yields the protein CASSLGSAEPQHF. The V gene is TRBV18, the J gene TRBJ1-5; D is unclear. CDR3 length equals 13 residues. Germline-derived CDR1 and CDR2 are KGHSH and LQKENI. The V and J ends lost 6 bases and 8 bases respectively, with 14 bases between them.

This clonotype was found once. The chain uses TRBV20-1 and TRBJ1-1, with D possibly TRBD1 on 5 matching bases. Trimming removed 0 bases from V and 3 bases from J, with 17 bases in between. The CDR3 loop spans 16 amino acids. Germline V gene sequence: CDR1 DFQATT, CDR2 SNEGSKA (reference sequence). The CDR3 DNA follows: TGCAGTGCTAGAGACTTTGGGTGGGGGGTTGACACTGAAGCTTTCTTT. Translated: CSARDFGWGVDTEAFF.

This clonotype was observed many times. The gene calls are TRBV20-1 and TRBJ2-1; D is perhaps TRBD1 (6 bases). This CDR3 has 15 residues. Per the germline V gene, CDR1 is DFQATT and CDR2 is SNEGSKA (reference sequence). With 6 bases removed from V and 2 bases from J, the gap between germline ends came to 17 bases. As DNA, the CDR3 is TGCAGTGCGGTGCAGGGGCTACTAGCCTACAATGAGCAGTTCTTC. Protein sequence: CSAVQGLLAYNEQFF.

In this sample, this clonotype turned up many times. The chain carries TRBV4-1 and TRBJ2-3; 11 positions match TRBD1. The germline CDR1 and CDR2 sequences are MGHRA and YSYEKL. The CDR3 has 16 amino acids. Germline trimming cut 4 bases from V and 2 bases from J; bases unmatched to any gene: 5. The CDR3 DNA follows: TGCGCCAGCAGCCGACCGGGACAGGGGGTCACAGATACGCAGTATTTT. Translating it yields CASSRPGQGVTDTQYF.

The chain joins TRBV20-1 to TRBJ2-7, with D possibly being TRBD2 (5 bases). The CDR3 consists of 12 residues. Germline CDR1 and CDR2: DFQATT and SNEGSKA (reference sequence). The ends were cut back, 2 bases at V and 3 bases at J, with 8 bases in the middle. The chain's CDR3 is CSARPGNYEQYF. Written as DNA, the CDR3 is TGCAGTGCTAGACCGGGAAACTACGAGCAGTACTTC.

This chain uses TRBV20-1 with TRBJ2-7; perhaps TRBD1 as D (6 bases). CDR3 length: 14 residues. Germline V CDR1 and CDR2: DFQATT, SNEGSKA (reference sequence). Trimming removed 0 bases at V and 7 bases at J, with 16 bases between. This CDR3 reads CSARDTMGAWEQYF. The CDR3 bases are TGCAGTGCTAGAGACACCATGGGGGCTTGGGAGCAGTACTTC.

The chain uses TRBV6-5 and TRBJ2-7, with D possibly TRBD1 on 6 matching bases. The CDR3 has 15 amino acids. V was cut by 2 bases and J by 5 bases, with 16 bases left in between. Germline CDR1 reads MNHEY; CDR2 reads SVGAGI. CDR3 bases: TGTGCCAGCAGTTACGCCTTTACACAGGGAAACGAGCAGTACTTC. This codes for CASSYAFTQGNEQYF.

This clonotype was seen only a few times. This chain uses TRBV20-1 with TRBJ1-1; TRBD1 might be the D (6 bases). This CDR3 contains 13 residues. The germline V and J ends were trimmed by 5 bases and 1 base, with 11 bases remaining between them. Germline V gene sequence: CDR1 DFQATT, CDR2 SNEGSKA (reference sequence). The CDR3 DNA follows: TGCAGTGCTGGGGACAACCAGAACACTGAAGCTTTCTTT. It is translated as CSAGDNQNTEAFF.

This clonotype was found many times. J is TRBJ2-7 and V is TRBV12-3 or TRBV12-4; D is unclear. V shed 0 bases and J shed 6 bases, with 18 bases lying between them. The CDR3 extends over 16 amino acids. The chain's CDR3 is CASSLAYSVGGREQYF. The CDR3 DNA reads as TGTGCCAGCAGTTTAGCTTATAGTGTCGGTGGGCGCGAGCAGTACTTC.

The V call is TRBV14, the J call TRBJ1-1, with unresolved D. This CDR3 is built from 15 residues. The V gene lost 1 base and the J gene lost 1 base, with 10 bases spanning the gap. CDR1 is SGHDN, CDR2 FVKESK, per germline. CDR3 region: CASSQAMRWNTEAFF. The DNA for the CDR3 is TGTGCCAGCAGCCAAGCTATGCGGTGGAACACTGAAGCTTTCTTT.

This clonotype came up a few times. The chain combines TRBV20-1 with TRBJ2-2, with D uncertain. The CDR3 extends over 14 amino acids. Germline V gene sequence: CDR1 DFQATT, CDR2 SNEGSKA (reference sequence). V lost 3 bases and J 2 bases, leaving 10 bases between the germline ends. CDR3 DNA sequence: TGCAGTGCTAGGTATAGGCATAACACCGGGGAGCTGTTTTTT. This sequence encodes CSARYRHNTGELFF.